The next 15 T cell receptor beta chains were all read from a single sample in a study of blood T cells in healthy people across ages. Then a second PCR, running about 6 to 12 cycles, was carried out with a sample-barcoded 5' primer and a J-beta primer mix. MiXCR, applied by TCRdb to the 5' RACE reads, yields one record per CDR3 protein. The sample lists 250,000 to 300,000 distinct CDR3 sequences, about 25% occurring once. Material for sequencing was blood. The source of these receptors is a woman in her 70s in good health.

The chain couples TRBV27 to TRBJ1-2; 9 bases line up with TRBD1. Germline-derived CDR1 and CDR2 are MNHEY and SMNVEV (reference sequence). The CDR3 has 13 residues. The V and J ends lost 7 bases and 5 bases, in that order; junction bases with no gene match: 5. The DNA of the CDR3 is TGTGCCAGCACCGCAGACAGGGGGTATGGCTACACCTTC. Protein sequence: CASTADRGYGYTF.

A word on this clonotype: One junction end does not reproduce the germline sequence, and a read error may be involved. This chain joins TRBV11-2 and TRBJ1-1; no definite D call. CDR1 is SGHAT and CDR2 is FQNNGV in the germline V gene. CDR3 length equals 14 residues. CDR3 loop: CVSSRAMGGTEAFF. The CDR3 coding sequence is TGTGTCAGCAGCCGAGCAATGGGTGGCACTGAAGCTTTCTTT.

CDR3 sequence (DNA): TGTGCCAGCAGCCCCAGGACAGGGGTGGAAAATGAGCAGTTCTTC. Translated: CASSPRTGVENEQFF. This sequence joins TRBV9 and TRBJ2-1; 9 nucleotides align to TRBD1. The junction had 9 bases not matched to a gene; V was cut back by 4 bases and J by 7 bases. The CDR3 covers 15 residues. Germline CDR1 SGDLS, CDR2 YYNGEE.

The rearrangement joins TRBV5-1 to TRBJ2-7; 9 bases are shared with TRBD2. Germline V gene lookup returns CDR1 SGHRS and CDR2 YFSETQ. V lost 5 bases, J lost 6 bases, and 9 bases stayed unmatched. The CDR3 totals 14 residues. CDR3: CASRRSSAGGEQYF. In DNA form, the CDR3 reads TGCGCCAGCAGGAGGTCCTCAGCGGGAGGCGAGCAGTACTTC.

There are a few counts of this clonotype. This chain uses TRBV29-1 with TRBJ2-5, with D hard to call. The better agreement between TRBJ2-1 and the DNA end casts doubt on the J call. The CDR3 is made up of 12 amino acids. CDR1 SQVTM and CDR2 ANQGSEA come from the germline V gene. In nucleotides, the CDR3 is TGCAGCGTTGTGCGGATCCCCAATGAGCAGTTCTTC. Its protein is CSVVRIPNEQFF.

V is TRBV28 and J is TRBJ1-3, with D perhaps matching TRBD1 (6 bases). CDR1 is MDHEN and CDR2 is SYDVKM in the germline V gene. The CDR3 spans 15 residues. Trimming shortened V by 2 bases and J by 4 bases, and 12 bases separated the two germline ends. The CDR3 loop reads CASSLRQALGNTIYF. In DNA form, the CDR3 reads TGTGCCAGCAGTTTAAGACAGGCCTTGGGAAACACCATATATTTT.

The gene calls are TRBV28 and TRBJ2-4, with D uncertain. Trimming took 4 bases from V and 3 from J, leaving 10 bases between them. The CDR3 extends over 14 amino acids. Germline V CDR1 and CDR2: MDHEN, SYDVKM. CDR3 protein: CASSSTGSKNIQYF. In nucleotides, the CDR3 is TGTGCCAGCAGTTCGACGGGTAGCAAAAACATTCAGTACTTC.

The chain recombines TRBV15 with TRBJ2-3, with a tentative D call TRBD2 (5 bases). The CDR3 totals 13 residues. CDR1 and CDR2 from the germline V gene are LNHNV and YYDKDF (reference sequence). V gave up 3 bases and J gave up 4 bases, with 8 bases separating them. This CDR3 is CATSSLRADTQYF. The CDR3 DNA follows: TGTGCCACCAGCAGCTTGAGGGCAGATACGCAGTATTTT.

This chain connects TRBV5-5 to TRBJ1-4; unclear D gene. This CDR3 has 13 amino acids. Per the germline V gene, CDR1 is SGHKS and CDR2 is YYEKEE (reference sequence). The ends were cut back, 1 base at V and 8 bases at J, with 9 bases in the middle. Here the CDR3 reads CASSLPGREKLFF. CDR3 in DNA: TGTGCCAGCAGCTTGCCGGGGAGAGAAAAACTGTTTTTT.

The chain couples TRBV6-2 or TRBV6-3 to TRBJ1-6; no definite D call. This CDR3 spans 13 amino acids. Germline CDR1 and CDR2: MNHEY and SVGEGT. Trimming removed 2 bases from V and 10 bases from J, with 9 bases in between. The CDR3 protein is CASSYEYGSPLHF. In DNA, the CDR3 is TGTGCCAGCAGTTACGAGTACGGATCACCCCTCCACTTT.

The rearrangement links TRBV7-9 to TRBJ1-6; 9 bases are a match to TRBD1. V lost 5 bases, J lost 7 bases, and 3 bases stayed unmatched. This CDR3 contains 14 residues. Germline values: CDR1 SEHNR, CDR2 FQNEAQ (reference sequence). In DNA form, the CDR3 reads TGTGCCAGCAGCAAGGGACAGGGAAATTCACCCCTCCACTTT. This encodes CASSKGQGNSPLHF.

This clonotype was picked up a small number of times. The CDR3 here is CASSLGDFPTETQYF. In DNA, the CDR3 is TGCGCCAGCAGCTTAGGGGACTTCCCGACGGAGACCCAGTACTTC. This rearrangement joins TRBV5-1 to TRBJ2-5, with D possibly TRBD2 on 6 matching bases. CDR1 is SGHRS and CDR2 is YFSETQ in the germline V gene. The V end lost 2 bases, the J end lost 5 bases, and 16 bases lay between the germline ends. This CDR3 has 15 amino acids.

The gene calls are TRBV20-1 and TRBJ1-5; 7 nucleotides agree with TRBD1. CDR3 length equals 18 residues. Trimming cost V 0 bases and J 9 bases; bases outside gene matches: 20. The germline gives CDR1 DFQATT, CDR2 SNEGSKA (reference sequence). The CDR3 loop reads CSARDLREGANNRRPQHF. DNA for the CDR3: TGCAGTGCTAGAGATTTGCGAGAGGGGGCAAATAACCGGCGGCCCCAGCATTTT.

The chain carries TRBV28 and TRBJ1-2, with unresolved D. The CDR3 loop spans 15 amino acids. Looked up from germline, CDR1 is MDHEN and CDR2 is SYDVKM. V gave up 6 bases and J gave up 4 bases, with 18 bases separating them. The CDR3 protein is CASSPLRAKSYGYTF. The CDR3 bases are TGTGCCAGCAGCCCGCTTCGAGCGAAATCCTATGGCTACACCTTC.

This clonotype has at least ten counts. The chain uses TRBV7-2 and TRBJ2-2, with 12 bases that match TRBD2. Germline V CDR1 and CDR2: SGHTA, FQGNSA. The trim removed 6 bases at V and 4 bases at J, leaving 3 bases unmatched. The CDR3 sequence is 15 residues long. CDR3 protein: CASRLGLAGTGELFF. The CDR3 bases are TGTGCCAGCAGGTTGGGACTAGCGGGCACCGGGGAGCTGTTTTTT.